This TCR beta chain was documented in a study of human T cells and chemical hapten exposure. For the study at large: Diphenylcyclopropenone was administered weekly to the scalp of patients throughout the approximately 25-week study. Regarding the study as a whole: PT1 expanded TCR counts and patch test score were linked, and their correlation was positive.

TCRdb reprocessed the RACE reads via MiXCR and lists one record per CDR3 protein. Of 380,000 or so distinct CDR3 sequences listed, about 5.4% were seen once; the top ten hold around 8.6%. The germline V gene has CDR1 SGHRS and CDR2 YFSETQ. Trimming took off 0 bases at V and 6 bases at J, with 13 bases between the two ends. CDR3 length: 14 amino acids. Noted time point: pre-sensitization, week 0. As to treatment: therapeutic diphenylcyclopropenone sensitization with weekly scalp DPC. Suited to DPC and affected by alopecia, the donors ranged from 18 to 70 years old. This clonotype was seen only a few times. The antigen is not known.

The chain carries TRBV5-1 and TRBJ2-7; tentative D call: TRBD1 (7 bases). The TCR sequence derives from a woman aged 18-29 years with alopecia areata. Some clones in this sample may be carry-over from other donors' samples. The sample consisted of whole blood, taken in connection with sensitization to the hapten diphenylcyclopropenone (DPC). The CDR3 region has the DNA TGCGCCAGCAGCTTGGCAGGGGGGACTCCCGAGCAGTACTTC. It encodes CASSLAGGTPEQYF.